Listed below are T cell receptor beta chains from one sample, sequenced in a study of circulating and synovial CD4+ cells in juvenile arthritis. Using immunoSEQ multiplex PCR, the repertoire was profiled, and TCRdb retains in-frame clones only, with some absent. This table has about 30,000 clones, 85% to 95% appearing once. The sequencing input was CD4+ T cells from blood. These receptors were collected from a human donor with juvenile idiopathic arthritis. The CDR3 runs from the conserved cysteine through the conserved F or W. Each record gives: clone size, J gene, V gene, D gene, CDR3 protein, CDR3 DNA. D genes are given only for firm matches. Not every row has a clone size; where given, it reads once, few, many or a size class.

>NA|TRBJ2-1|TRBV6-1|NA
CASSEDSGSYNEQFF
TGTGCCAGCAGTGAAGATAGCGGCTCTTACAATGAGCAGTTCTTC
>NA|TRBJ2-2|TRBV6-5|NA
CASSWNRPTGELFF
TGTGCCAGCAGTTGGAACAGGCCAACCGGGGAGCTGTTTTTT
>NA|TRBJ2-1|TRBV21-1|NA
CATRGQESSYNEQFF
TGTGCCACCAGGGGTCAGGAAAGCTCCTACAATGAGCAGTTCTTC
>NA|TRBJ2-3|TRBV4-1|NA
CASSHPPRDKGQYF
TGCGCCAGCAGCCACCCACCACGGGACAAGGGGCAGTATTTT
>NA|TRBJ1-1|TRBV18|TRBD1
CASSLGRTGTNTEAFF
TGTGCCAGCTCACTTGGGCGGACAGGGACGAACACTGAAGCTTTCTTT
>NA|TRBJ1-2|TRBV19|NA
CASSIQGKANYGYTF
TGTGCCAGTAGTATACAGGGCAAGGCTAACTATGGCTACACCTTC
>NA|TRBJ2-7|TRBV28|TRBD1
CASSPGQTYEQYF
TGTGCCAGCAGCCCGGGACAGACCTACGAGCAGTACTTC
>NA|TRBJ2-3|TRBV9|TRBD2
CASSVALGVGRLAGGTDTQYF
TGTGCCAGCAGCGTAGCCCTGGGAGTAGGCAGACTAGCGGGAGGGACAGATACGCAGTATTTT
>NA|TRBJ1-3|TRBV5-1|NA
CASSLLLTRSGNTIYF
TGCGCCAGCAGCCTGCTCCTTACGCGCTCTGGAAACACCATATATTTT
>NA|TRBJ1-1|TRBV5-1|NA
CASSLNAGVNTEAFF
TGCGCCAGCAGCTTGAACGCAGGGGTGAACACTGAAGCTTTCTTT
>NA|TRBJ2-1|TRBV7-2|TRBD2
CASSLEGGRYEQFF
TGTGCCAGCAGCTTAGAGGGCGGGAGATATGAGCAGTTCTTC
>NA|TRBJ2-2|TRBV5-1|TRBD2
CASSNPLAGGINTGELFF
TGCGCCAGCAGCAATCCTTTAGCGGGAGGGATAAACACCGGGGAGCTGTTTTTT
>NA|TRBJ2-7|TRBV4-1|TRBD2
CASSQPTSASYEQYF
TGCGCCAGCAGCCAACCTACTAGCGCGTCCTACGAGCAGTACTTC
>NA|TRBJ2-3|TRBV2|TRBD2
CASSGGLAGTDTQYF
TGTGCCAGCAGTGGGGGACTAGCGGGGACAGATACGCAGTATTTT
>NA|TRBJ2-7|TRBV6-5|TRBD1
CASSYSRSGGSYEQYF
TGTGCCAGCAGTTACTCGAGATCAGGGGGCTCCTACGAGCAGTACTTC
>once|TRBJ2-7|TRBV6-5|NA
CASSPGTPVQYF
TGTGCCAGCAGTCCGGGGACTCCCGTCCAGTACTTC
>once|TRBJ2-1|TRBV4-1|NA
CASSQPRLVRPYNEQFF
TGCGCCAGCAGCCAACCCCGACTAGTTCGCCCCTACAATGAGCAGTTCTTC
>NA|TRBJ1-3|TRBV18|NA
CASSPGLAANSGNTIYF
TGTGCCAGCTCACCGGGACTTGCGGCCAACTCTGGAAACACCATATATTTT
>NA|TRBJ1-4|TRBV18|NA
CASSPGAANEKLFF
TGTGCCAGCTCACCGGGGGCGGCTAATGAAAAACTGTTTTTT
>NA|TRBJ1-5|TRBV19|NA
CASSRRRRGASYQPQHF
TGTGCCAGTAGTCGGAGAAGACGGGGGGCGAGTTATCAGCCCCAGCATTTT
>NA|TRBJ2-7|TRBV14|NA
CASRQGLSYEQYF
TGTGCCAGCAGACAGGGTTTATCCTACGAGCAGTACTTC
>NA|TRBJ2-1|TRBV7-3|TRBD2
CASSLKGTSGTDNEQFF
TGTGCCAGCAGCTTAAAAGGGACTAGCGGGACCGACAATGAGCAGTTCTTC
>NA|TRBJ2-5|TRBV15|TRBD1
CATSRALLGTGEETQYF
TGTGCCACCAGCAGGGCTCTCCTAGGGACAGGCGAAGAGACCCAGTACTTC
>NA|TRBJ1-3|TRBV7-9|NA
CASSHRVKGSGNTIYF
TGTGCCAGCAGCCACAGGGTTAAGGGCTCTGGAAACACCATATATTTT
>NA|TRBJ2-7|TRBV5-1|TRBD2
CASSLVGRAGDEQYF
TGCGCCAGCAGCTTGGTCGGGAGGGCCGGGGACGAGCAGTACTTC
>NA|TRBJ2-7|TRBV7-2|NA
CASSLGGAAGNEQYF
TGTGCCAGCAGCTTAGGGGGTGCCGCGGGTAACGAGCAGTACTTC
>once|TRBJ2-2|TRBV4-1|NA
CASSQVGGNTGELFF
TGCGCCAGCAGCCAAGTAGGCGGGAACACCGGGGAGCTGTTTTTT
>NA|TRBJ2-7|TRBV7-2|TRBD2
CASSPLTAGGGYEQYF
TGTGCCAGCAGCCCCCTAACGGCGGGGGGCGGGTACGAGCAGTACTTC
>NA|TRBJ2-7|TRBV4-1|TRBD1
CASSRDRAYEQYF
TGCGCCAGCAGCCGAGACAGGGCCTACGAGCAGTACTTC
>NA|TRBJ2-7|TRBV11-3|NA
CASSLFEGEQYF
TGTGCCAGCAGCTTATTCGAGGGCGAGCAGTACTTC
>NA|TRBJ1-1|TRBV2|NA
CASASQPSGNTEAFF
TGTGCCAGCGCCAGTCAACCGAGCGGGAACACTGAAGCTTTCTTT
>NA|TRBJ1-1|TRBV2|NA
CASSRLENTEAFF
TGTGCCAGCAGTAGACTGGAGAACACTGAAGCTTTCTTT
>NA|TRBJ1-4|TRBV5-5|TRBD1
CASSKTGGREKLFF
TGTGCCAGCAGCAAGACAGGGGGACGTGAAAAACTGTTTTTT
>NA|TRBJ1-1|TRBV5-1|NA
CASSLTSNTEAFF
TGCGCCAGCAGCCTGACTTCGAACACTGAAGCTTTCTTT